These 2 T cell receptor beta chains were sequenced from one sample in a study of cytomegalovirus exposure and HLA in healthy donors. Libraries were prepared by immunoSEQ multiplex PCR; TCRdb keeps only in-frame clonotypes and omits some of them. The sample consists of some 250,000 clones, around 90% of them appearing once. Sequencing was performed on PBMCs. The source is a woman younger than 30 in good health and CMV-seronegative.

As DNA, the CDR3 is TGTGCCAGCACCATAATTCCAGGGGGAGAGACCCAGTACTTC. This sequence encodes CASTIIPGGETQYF. V usage is TRBV28 and J usage is TRBJ2-5, with 7 nucleotides matching TRBD1. This CDR3 is built from 14 residues. V lost 7 bases, J lost 4 bases, and 9 bases stayed unmatched. Germline lookup yields CDR1 MDHEN and CDR2 SYDVKM.

The rearrangement uses TRBV6-5 and TRBJ2-7, with D maybe TRBD1 (6 bases). V lost 5 bases to trimming and J lost 7 bases, with 12 bases between them. CDR3 length: 12 residues. The V gene's germline CDR1 is MNHEY and CDR2 SVGAGI. CDR3: CASSQGTGEQYV. Here the CDR3 DNA reads TGTGCCAGCAGTCAGGGGACCGGGGAGCAGTACGTC.